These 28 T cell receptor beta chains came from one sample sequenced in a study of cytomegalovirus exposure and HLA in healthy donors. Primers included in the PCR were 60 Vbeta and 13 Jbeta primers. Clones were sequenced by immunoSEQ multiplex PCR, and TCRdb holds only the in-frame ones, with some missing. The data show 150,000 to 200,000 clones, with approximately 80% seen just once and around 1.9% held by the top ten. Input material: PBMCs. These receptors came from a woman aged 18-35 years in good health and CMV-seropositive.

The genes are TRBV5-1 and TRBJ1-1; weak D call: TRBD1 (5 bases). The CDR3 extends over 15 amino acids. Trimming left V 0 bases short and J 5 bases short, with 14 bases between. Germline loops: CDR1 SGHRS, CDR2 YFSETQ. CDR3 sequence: CASSLETVGKTEAFF. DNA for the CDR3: TGCGCCAGCAGCTTGGAGACAGTGGGGAAGACTGAAGCTTTCTTT.

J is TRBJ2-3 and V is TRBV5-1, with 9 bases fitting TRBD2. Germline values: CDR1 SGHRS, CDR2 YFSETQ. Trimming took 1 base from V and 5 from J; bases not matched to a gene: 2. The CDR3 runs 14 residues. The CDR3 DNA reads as TGCGCCAGCAGCTTGTATAGCGGGGGAGATACGCAGTATTTT. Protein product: CASSLYSGGDTQYF.

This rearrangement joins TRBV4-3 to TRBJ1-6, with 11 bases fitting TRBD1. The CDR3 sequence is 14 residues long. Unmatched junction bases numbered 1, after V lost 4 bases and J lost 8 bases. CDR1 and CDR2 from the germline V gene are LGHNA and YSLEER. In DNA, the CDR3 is TGCGCCAGCAGCCGGGGACAGGGGGATTCACCCCTCCACTTT. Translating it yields CASSRGQGDSPLHF.

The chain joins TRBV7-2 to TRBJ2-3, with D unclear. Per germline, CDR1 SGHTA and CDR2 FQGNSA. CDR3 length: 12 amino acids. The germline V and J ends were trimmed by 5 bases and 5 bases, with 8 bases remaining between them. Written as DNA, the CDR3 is TGTGCCAGCAGCATCAATAGAGATACGCAGTATTTT. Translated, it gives CASSINRDTQYF.

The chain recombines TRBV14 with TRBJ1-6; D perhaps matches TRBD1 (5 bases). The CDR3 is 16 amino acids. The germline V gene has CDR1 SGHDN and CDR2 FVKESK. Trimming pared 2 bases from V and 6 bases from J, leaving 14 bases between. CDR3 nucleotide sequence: TGTGCCAGCAGCCAATTGCTGATGGGGCTTAATTCACCCCTCCACTTT. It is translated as CASSQLLMGLNSPLHF.

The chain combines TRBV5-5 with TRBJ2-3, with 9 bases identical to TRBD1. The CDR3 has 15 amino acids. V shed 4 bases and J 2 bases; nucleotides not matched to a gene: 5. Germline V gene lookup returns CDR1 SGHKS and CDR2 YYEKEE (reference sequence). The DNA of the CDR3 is TGTGCCAGCAGCCAGGGACAGGGCAACACAGATACGCAGTATTTT. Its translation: CASSQGQGNTDTQYF.

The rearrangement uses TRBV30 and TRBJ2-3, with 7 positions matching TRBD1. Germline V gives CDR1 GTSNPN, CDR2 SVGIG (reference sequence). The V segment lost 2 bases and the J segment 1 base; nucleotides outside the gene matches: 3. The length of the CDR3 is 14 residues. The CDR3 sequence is CAWSQGQGTDTQYF. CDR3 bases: TGTGCCTGGAGTCAAGGACAGGGCACAGATACGCAGTATTTT.

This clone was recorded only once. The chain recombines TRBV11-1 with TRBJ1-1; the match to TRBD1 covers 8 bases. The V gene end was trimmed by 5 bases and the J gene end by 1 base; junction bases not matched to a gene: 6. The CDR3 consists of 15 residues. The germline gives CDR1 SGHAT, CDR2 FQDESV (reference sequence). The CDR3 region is CASSIPGTGNTEAFF. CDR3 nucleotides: TGTGCCAGCAGCATCCCTGGGACAGGGAACACTGAAGCTTTCTTT. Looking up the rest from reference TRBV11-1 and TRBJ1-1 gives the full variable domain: EAEVAQSPRYKITEKSQAVAFWCDPISGHATLYWYRQILGQGPELLVQFQDESVVDDSQLPKDRFSAERLKGVDSTLKIQPAELGDSAMYLCASSIPGTGNTEAFFGQGTRLTVV.

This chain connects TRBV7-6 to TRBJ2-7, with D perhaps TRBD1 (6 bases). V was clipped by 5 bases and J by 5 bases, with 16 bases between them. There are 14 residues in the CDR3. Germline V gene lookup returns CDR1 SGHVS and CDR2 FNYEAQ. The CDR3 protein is CASSQGPGLDEQYV. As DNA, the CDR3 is TGTGCCAGCAGCCAGGGGCCGGGGCTGGACGAGCAGTACGTC.

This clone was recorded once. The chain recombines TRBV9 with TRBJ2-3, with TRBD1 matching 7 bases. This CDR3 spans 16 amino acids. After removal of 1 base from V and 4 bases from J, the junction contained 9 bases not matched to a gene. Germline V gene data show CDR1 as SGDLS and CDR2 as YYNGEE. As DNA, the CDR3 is TGTGCCAGCAGCGTATTAGAAGGGGGCAGTGCAGATACGCAGTATTTT. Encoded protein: CASSVLEGGSADTQYF.

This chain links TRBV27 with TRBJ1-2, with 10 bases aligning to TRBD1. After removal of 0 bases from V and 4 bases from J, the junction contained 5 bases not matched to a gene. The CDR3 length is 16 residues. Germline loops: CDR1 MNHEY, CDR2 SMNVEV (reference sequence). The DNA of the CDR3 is TGTGCCAGCAGTTTATCGGCCGGGACAGGGGTCTATGGCTACACCTTC. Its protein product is CASSLSAGTGVYGYTF.

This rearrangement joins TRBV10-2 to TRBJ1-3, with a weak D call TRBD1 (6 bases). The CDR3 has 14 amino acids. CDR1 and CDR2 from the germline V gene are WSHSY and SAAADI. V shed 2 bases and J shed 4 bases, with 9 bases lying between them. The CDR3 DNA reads TGCGCCAGCAGTGAGACAGGGAGAGGAAACACCATATATTTT. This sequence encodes CASSETGRGNTIYF.

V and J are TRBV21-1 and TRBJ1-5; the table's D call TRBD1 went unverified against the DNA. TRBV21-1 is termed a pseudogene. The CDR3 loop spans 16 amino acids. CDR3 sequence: CASSKAGHNSNQPQHF. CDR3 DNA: TGTGCCAGCAGCAAAGCGGGACACAATAGCAATCAGCCCCAGCATTTT.

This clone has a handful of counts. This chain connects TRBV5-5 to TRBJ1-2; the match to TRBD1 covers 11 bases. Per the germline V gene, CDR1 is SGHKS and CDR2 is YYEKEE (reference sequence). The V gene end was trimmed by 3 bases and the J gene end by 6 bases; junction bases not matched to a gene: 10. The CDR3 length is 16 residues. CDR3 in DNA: TGTGCCAGCAGCTCACGCCCGGGGACAGGGGGAGATGGCTACACCTTC. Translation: CASSSRPGTGGDGYTF.

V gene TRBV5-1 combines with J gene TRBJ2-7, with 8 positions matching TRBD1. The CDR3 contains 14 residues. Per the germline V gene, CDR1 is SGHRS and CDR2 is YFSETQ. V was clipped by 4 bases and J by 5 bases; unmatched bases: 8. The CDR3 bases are TGCGCCAGCAGCGAAGGACAGGGCGCCAACGAGCAGTACTTC. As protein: CASSEGQGANEQYF.

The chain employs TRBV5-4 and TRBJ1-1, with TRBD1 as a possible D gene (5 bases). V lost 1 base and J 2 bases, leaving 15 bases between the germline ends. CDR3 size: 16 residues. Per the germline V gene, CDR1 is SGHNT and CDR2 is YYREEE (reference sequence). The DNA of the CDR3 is TGTGCCAGCAGCTTGTTTTCAGGGATCGGTAACACTGAAGCTTTCTTT. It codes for CASSLFSGIGNTEAFF.

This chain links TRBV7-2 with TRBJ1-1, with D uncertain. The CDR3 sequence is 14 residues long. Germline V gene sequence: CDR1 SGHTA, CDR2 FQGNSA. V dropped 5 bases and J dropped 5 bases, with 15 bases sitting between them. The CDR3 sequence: CASSPESGRTEAFF. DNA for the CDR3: TGTGCCAGCAGCCCGGAAAGCGGCCGGACTGAAGCTTTCTTT. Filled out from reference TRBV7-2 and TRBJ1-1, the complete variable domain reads GAGVSQSPSNKVTEKGKDVELRCDPISGHTALYWYRQSLGQGLEFLIYFQGNSAPDKSGLPSDRFSAERTGGSVSTLTIQRTQQEDSAVYLCASSPESGRTEAFFGQGTRLTVV.

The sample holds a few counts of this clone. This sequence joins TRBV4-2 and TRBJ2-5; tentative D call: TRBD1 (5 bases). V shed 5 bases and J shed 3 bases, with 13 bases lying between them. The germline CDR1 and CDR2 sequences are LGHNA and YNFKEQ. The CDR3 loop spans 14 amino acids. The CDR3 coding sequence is TGTGCCAGCAGCTTCGTAGGGGTCGAAGAGACCCAGTACTTC. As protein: CASSFVGVEETQYF.

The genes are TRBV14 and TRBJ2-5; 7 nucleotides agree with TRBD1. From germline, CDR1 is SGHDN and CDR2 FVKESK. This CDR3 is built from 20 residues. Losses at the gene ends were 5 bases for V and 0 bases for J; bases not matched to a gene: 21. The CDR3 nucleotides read TGTGCCAGCAGCAGAATGACGGGACAGTCTGTCGAATTGGACCAAGAGACCCAGTACTTC. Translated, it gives CASSRMTGQSVELDQETQYF.

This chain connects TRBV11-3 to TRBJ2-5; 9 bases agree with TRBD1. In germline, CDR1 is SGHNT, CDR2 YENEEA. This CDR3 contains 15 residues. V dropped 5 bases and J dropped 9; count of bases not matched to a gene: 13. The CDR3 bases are TGTGCCAGCAGCGGGCGGGACAGGGAATGGGAGGCCCAGTACTTC. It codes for CASSGRDREWEAQYF.

The CDR3 nucleotides are TGTGCCAGCAGTAGGGGCGGTGTTAGCAATCAGCCCCAGCATTTT. It codes for CASSRGGVSNQPQHF. The chain links TRBV28 to TRBJ1-5; TRBD1 is a possible D gene (5 bases). V was trimmed by 5 bases and J by 0 bases, leaving 11 bases between them. From germline, CDR1 is MDHEN and CDR2 SYDVKM. This CDR3 is 15 amino acids long.

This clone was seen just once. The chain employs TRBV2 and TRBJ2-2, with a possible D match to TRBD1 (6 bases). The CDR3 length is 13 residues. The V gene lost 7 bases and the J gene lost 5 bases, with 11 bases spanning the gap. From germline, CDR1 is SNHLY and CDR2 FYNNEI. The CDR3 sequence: CASNIQGTGELFF. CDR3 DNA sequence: TGTGCCAGCAACATACAGGGTACCGGGGAGCTGTTTTTT.

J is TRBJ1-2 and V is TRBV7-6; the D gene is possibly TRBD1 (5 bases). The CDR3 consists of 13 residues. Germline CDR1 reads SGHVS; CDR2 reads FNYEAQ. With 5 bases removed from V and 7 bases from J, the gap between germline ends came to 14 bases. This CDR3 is CASSRGGRFGYTF. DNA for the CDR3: TGTGCCAGCAGCCGGGGGGGAAGGTTTGGCTACACCTTC.

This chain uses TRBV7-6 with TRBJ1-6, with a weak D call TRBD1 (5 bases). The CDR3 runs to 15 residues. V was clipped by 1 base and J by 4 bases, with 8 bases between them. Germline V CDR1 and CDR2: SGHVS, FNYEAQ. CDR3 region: CASSLETAYNSPLHF. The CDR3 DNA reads TGTGCCAGCAGCTTAGAGACAGCTTATAATTCACCCCTCCACTTT.

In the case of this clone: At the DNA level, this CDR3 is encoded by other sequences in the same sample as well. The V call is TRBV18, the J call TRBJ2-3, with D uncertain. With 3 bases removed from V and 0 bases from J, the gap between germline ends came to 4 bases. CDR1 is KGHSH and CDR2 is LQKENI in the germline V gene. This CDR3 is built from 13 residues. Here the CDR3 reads CASSPLSTDTQYF. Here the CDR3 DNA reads TGTGCCAGCTCACCTCTCAGCACAGATACGCAGTATTTT.

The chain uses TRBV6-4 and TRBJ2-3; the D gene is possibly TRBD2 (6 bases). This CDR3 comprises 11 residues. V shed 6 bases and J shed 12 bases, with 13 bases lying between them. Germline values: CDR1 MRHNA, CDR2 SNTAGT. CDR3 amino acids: CASSAGTPQYF. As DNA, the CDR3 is TGTGCCAGCAGCGCCGGGACTCCTCAGTATTTT.

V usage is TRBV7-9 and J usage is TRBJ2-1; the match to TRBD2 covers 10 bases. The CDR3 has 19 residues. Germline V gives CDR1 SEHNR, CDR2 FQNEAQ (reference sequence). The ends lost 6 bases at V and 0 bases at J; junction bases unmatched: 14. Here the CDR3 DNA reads TGTGCCAGCAGACAGAGCGGGGGGGGCACTCCTAGCTCCTACAATGAGCAGTTCTTC. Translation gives CASRQSGGGTPSSYNEQFF.

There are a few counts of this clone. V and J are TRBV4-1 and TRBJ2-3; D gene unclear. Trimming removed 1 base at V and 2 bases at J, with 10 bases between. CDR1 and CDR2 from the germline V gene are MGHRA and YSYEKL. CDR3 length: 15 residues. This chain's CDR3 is CASSQGDIYTDTQYF. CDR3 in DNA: TGCGCCAGCAGCCAAGGAGACATATACACAGATACGCAGTATTTT.